Included here is one T cell receptor beta chain sequence, with context. Germline lookup yields CDR1 DFQATT and CDR2 SNEGSKA (reference sequence). Trimming took 3 bases from V and 1 from J, leaving 13 bases between them. The CDR3 totals 15 residues. The RNA input was roughly 0.45 to 1 ug, and it was reverse transcribed with random hexamers. TCRdb used MiXCR to reprocess the immunoSEQ multiplex PCR reads, holding one entry per CDR3 protein. The profile shows 140,000 to 150,000 distinct CDR3 sequences, around 95% of them singletons. This sample was included in a study of CD8 T cells in Susac syndrome. As for the study in general: There were Susac syndrome patients who were therapy-naive at blood draw, others on corticosteroids, and others on intravenous immunoglobulin alone.

This sequence joins TRBV20-1 and TRBJ1-5; D is unclear. This TCR derives from a human donor with Susac syndrome. Sequencing used CD4+ T cells from PBMCs. The CDR3 here is CSASVENLSNQPQHF. The CDR3, as DNA: TGCAGTGCTAGCGTGGAAAATTTGAGCAATCAGCCCCAGCATTTT.